The 7 T cell receptor beta chains below all came from one sample that was sequenced in a study of tumor T cells in aggressive B-cell lymphoma. TCRdb keeps only in-frame clones here, not all; method: immunoSEQ multiplex PCR. The sample includes 7,900 or so clones, approximately 78% of them seen just once. Sequenced input: tumor tissue. The receptors shown here come from an adult with diffuse large B cell lymphoma.

This clone was counted once. Relative to the germline gene, one junction end is altered; a read error may explain this. This sequence joins TRBV19 and TRBJ2-5, with TRBD1 matching over 11 bases. The DNA end is more similar to TRBJ2-7, so the J call may be wrong. The length of the CDR3 is 16 residues. CDR1 is LNHDA and CDR2 is SQIVND in the germline V gene (reference sequence). The CDR3 protein is CVSSMFYGTGGYEQYF. CDR3 in DNA: TGTGTCAGTAGTATGTTCTATGGGACAGGGGGCTACGAGCAGTACTTC.

The chain recombines TRBV6-4 with TRBJ2-5; 8 bases match TRBD1. Germline trimming cut 7 bases from V and 4 bases from J; bases unmatched to any gene: 20. This CDR3 is 18 amino acids long. Germline V lookup: CDR1 MRHNA, CDR2 SNTAGT. CDR3 nucleotide sequence: TGTGCCAGCATCTTCCACACATGCACAGGGGGGCGAGGAGAGACCCAGTACTTC. Translation gives CASIFHTCTGGRGETQYF.

This clone was seen a handful of times. The CDR3 spells CASSPTGSSYGYTF. The DNA for the CDR3 is TGTGCCAGCAGCCCGACAGGGTCGAGCTATGGCTACACCTTC. The chain combines TRBV5-6 with TRBJ1-2; 7 bases are a match to TRBD1. Looked up from germline, CDR1 is SGHDT and CDR2 is YYEEEE. The V segment lost 4 bases and the J segment 4 bases; nucleotides outside the gene matches: 7. The CDR3 is 14 residues long.

V is TRBV4-1 and J is TRBJ1-2; no reliable D call. The V end was cut by 4 bases, the J end by 0 bases, with 18 bases between. In germline, CDR1 is MGHRA, CDR2 YSYEKL. The CDR3 has 17 residues. The CDR3 DNA reads TGCGCCAGCAGCCCCCAGGCACCGCCTTCAGCTAACTATGGCTACACCTTC. Translated, it gives CASSPQAPPSANYGYTF.

This chain connects TRBV5-1 to TRBJ2-7; a weak D match, TRBD2 (6 bases). The CDR3 has 13 residues. The germline CDR1 and CDR2 sequences are SGHRS and YFSETQ. V lost 4 bases to trimming and J lost 3 bases, with 11 bases between them. CDR3 residues: CASSGGFGYEQYF. The CDR3 DNA sequence: TGCGCCAGCAGCGGGGGGTTCGGCTACGAGCAGTACTTC.

The chain uses TRBV9 and TRBJ1-2, with D hard to call. Germline lookup yields CDR1 SGDLS and CDR2 YYNGEE. The CDR3 totals 13 residues. Trimming removed 0 bases from V and 3 bases from J, with 6 bases in between. The CDR3 DNA is TGTGCCAGCAGCGTAGACGGGGACTATGGCTACACCTTC. Amino acid sequence: CASSVDGDYGYTF. The variable domain in full, completed from reference TRBV9 and TRBJ1-2, reads DSGVTQTPKHLITATGQRVTLRCSPRSGDLSVYWYQQSLDQGLQFLIQYYNGEERAKGNILERFSAQQFPDLHSELNLSSLELGDSALYFCASSVDGDYGYTFGSGTRLTVV.

This clone was detected only a few times. The V and J genes are TRBV4-2 and TRBJ2-2, with a possible D match to TRBD2 (5 bases). CDR1 is LGHNA and CDR2 is YNFKEQ in the germline V gene. Trimming stripped 6 bases from V and 5 bases from J, with 13 bases between. The CDR3 is 14 amino acids. CDR3 DNA sequence: TGTGCCAGCAGAGACCGCTCGGGGACCGGGGAGCTGTTTTTT. This codes for CASRDRSGTGELFF.